This T cell receptor beta chain stems from a study of early T cells in non-severe SARS-CoV-2 infection. This clonotype was seen repeatedly, ten times or more. Its antigen is undetermined. Notes on the study in general: Matches to VDJdb favored anti-spike CD8 responses and missed private and CD4 specificities.

Deletions cut 5 bases from V and 10 bases from J, with 9 bases between. The CDR3 is 12 residues long. Germline V gene sequence: CDR1 SGHAT, CDR2 FQNNGV. From the 5' RACE reads, TCRdb called clonotypes with MiXCR, one entry per CDR3 protein. Of approximately 38,000 distinct CDR3 sequences in the sample, about 3.8% were seen once. This sequence joins TRBV11-2 and TRBJ1-6; D unresolved. Material for sequencing was whole blood. The receptor was isolated from an adult who was a healthcare worker with PCR-confirmed SARS-CoV-2 infection or an uninfected control (not recorded which). The CDR3 DNA reads TGTGCCAGCAGCAGACGGGAATCACCCCTCCACTTT. It specifies CASSRRESPLHF.